The 27 T cell receptor beta chains below come from one sample, sequenced in a study of cytomegalovirus exposure and HLA in healthy donors. This table comes from immunoSEQ multiplex PCR, and its TCRdb copy is limited to in-frame clones, with some not included. The data show 150,000 to 250,000 clones, with 81% seen just once and around 1.2% held by the top ten. The source material was PBMCs. These TCRs come from a woman aged 25 to 39 in good health and CMV-seronegative.

This clone was seen only once. The V gene is TRBV5-6, the J gene TRBJ2-5, with 9 positions matching TRBD1. The CDR3 is 15 residues long. Trimming at V came to 4 bases and at J to 5 bases, leaving 9 bases not matched to a gene. The V gene's germline CDR1 is SGHDT and CDR2 YYEEEE. The CDR3 DNA follows: TGTGCCAGCAGCGGGGGACAGGGCTTGAGGGAGACCCAGTACTTC. Translated, it gives CASSGGQGLRETQYF.

V usage is TRBV27 and J usage is TRBJ1-2; weak D call: TRBD1 (5 bases). The V and J ends lost 5 bases and 1 base respectively, with 8 bases between them. Germline values: CDR1 MNHEY, CDR2 SMNVEV (reference sequence). The CDR3 length is 13 residues. The CDR3 nucleotides are TGTGCCAGCAGTCTACAGGTTAACTATGGCTACACCTTC. Residues: CASSLQVNYGYTF.

The chain links TRBV5-1 to TRBJ2-1; 9 bases are a match to TRBD1. V gave up 0 bases and J gave up 5 bases; unmatched junction bases: 6. There are 16 residues in the CDR3. Germline V gene data show CDR1 as SGHRS and CDR2 as YFSETQ. The CDR3 nucleotides are TGCGCCAGCAGCTTGGGGGGACAGGGTCCACACAATGAGCAGTTCTTC. It is translated as CASSLGGQGPHNEQFF.

The chain is built from TRBV19 and TRBJ1-2, with unresolved D. The V end was cut by 4 bases, the J end by 4 bases, with 16 bases between. The CDR3 loop spans 15 amino acids. The V gene's germline CDR1 is LNHDA and CDR2 SQIVND (reference sequence). CDR3 loop: CASSSPGYLSYGYTF. The CDR3 bases are TGTGCCAGTAGTAGCCCGGGATACCTATCCTATGGCTACACCTTC. Complete variable domain (other parts from reference TRBV19 and TRBJ1-2): DGGITQSPKYLFRKEGQNVTLSCEQNLNHDAMYWYRQDPGQGLRLIYYSQIVNDFQKGDIAEGYSVSREKKESFPLTVTSAQKNPTAFYLCASSSPGYLSYGYTFGSGTRLTVV.

V is TRBV15 and J is TRBJ1-4; 9 nucleotides line up with TRBD1. Germline-derived CDR1 and CDR2 are LNHNV and YYDKDF (reference sequence). With V trimmed by 8 bases and J by 7 bases, 5 bases remained unmatched. CDR3 length: 13 residues. The CDR3 protein is CATLRDRAEKLFF. CDR3 DNA: TGTGCCACCTTAAGGGACAGGGCTGAAAAACTGTTTTTT.

This chain joins TRBV30 and TRBJ2-7, with TRBD1 as a possible D gene (5 bases). Trimming left V 5 bases short and J 6 bases short, with 11 bases between. CDR1 and CDR2 from the germline V gene are GTSNPN and SVGIG (reference sequence). The CDR3 extends over 11 amino acids. CDR3 sequence (DNA): TGTGCCTGGTCCCAGGGCAGCGAGCAGTACTTC. Its protein product is CAWSQGSEQYF.

The rearrangement joins TRBV28 to TRBJ2-7; TRBD2 matches at 7 bases. V lost 5 bases to trimming and J lost 0 bases; unmatched junction nucleotides: 22. Germline V gene sequence: CDR1 MDHEN, CDR2 SYDVKM. The CDR3 has 20 residues. The CDR3 DNA reads TGTGCCAGCAGTGACTCCCCTCTGGCGTTGAGCGGGGAAAGCTCCTACGAGCAGTACTTC. Amino acid sequence: CASSDSPLALSGESSYEQYF.

The rearrangement uses TRBV5-1 and TRBJ2-2; D may be TRBD2 (5 bases). Trimming cost V 4 bases and J 6 bases, with 10 bases left between them. The CDR3 covers 13 residues. From germline, CDR1 is SGHRS and CDR2 YFSETQ. Here the CDR3 reads CASSADFPGELFF. The CDR3 bases are TGCGCCAGCAGCGCGGACTTTCCCGGGGAGCTGTTTTTT.

The chain is built from TRBV9 and TRBJ1-3; no clear D. The CDR3 length is 13 residues. V shed 2 bases and J shed 0 bases, with 3 bases lying between them. The germline CDR1 and CDR2 sequences are SGDLS and YYNGEE. This CDR3 reads CASSVSSGNTIYF. CDR3 nucleotide sequence: TGTGCCAGCAGCGTCTCCTCTGGAAACACCATATATTTT.

V gene TRBV19 combines with J gene TRBJ1-2; TRBD1 matches 8 bases. Germline values: CDR1 LNHDA, CDR2 SQIVND (reference sequence). V lost 6 bases and J lost 2; bases outside the gene matches: 8. This CDR3 is built from 15 residues. The CDR3 sequence is CASRVDREPNYGYTF. Written as DNA, the CDR3 is TGTGCCAGTAGAGTGGACAGGGAGCCCAACTATGGCTACACCTTC.

This sequence joins TRBV5-1 and TRBJ2-6, with a possible D match to TRBD1 (6 bases). V lost 5 bases and J lost 0, with 15 bases in between. Germline values: CDR1 SGHRS, CDR2 YFSETQ. The CDR3 totals 17 residues. DNA for the CDR3: TGCGCCAGCAGTTCGGGACATATGTTCTCTGGGGCCAACGTCCTGACTTTC. Amino acid sequence: CASSSGHMFSGANVLTF.

The chain couples TRBV28 to TRBJ1-1, with TRBD1 identical over 7 bases. CDR3 length: 15 residues. CDR1 is MDHEN, CDR2 SYDVKM, per germline. V was pared by 4 bases and J by 10 bases, with 15 bases of the junction left unmatched. CDR3 residues: CASSYAPHRPGGAFF. CDR3 bases: TGTGCCAGCAGTTACGCCCCCCACCGGCCAGGGGGAGCTTTCTTT.

The V and J genes are TRBV15 and TRBJ2-1; TRBD2 agrees at 7 bases. The J segment lost 4 bases and the V segment lost 1 base, leaving 4 bases of the junction unmatched. Germline CDR1 and CDR2: LNHNV and YYDKDF (reference sequence). The CDR3 is 15 residues long. The CDR3 coding sequence is TGTGCCACCAGCAGAGTCGGGGGGAAATACAATGAGCAGTTCTTC. Its translation is CATSRVGGKYNEQFF.

V gene TRBV7-2 combines with J gene TRBJ2-1; D not resolved. This CDR3 is 16 amino acids long. Per germline, CDR1 SGHTA and CDR2 FQGNSA. V gave up 2 bases and J gave up 0 bases, with 11 bases separating them. The chain's CDR3 is CASSLSTRGSYNEQFF. The CDR3 DNA reads TGTGCCAGCAGCTTAAGTACCCGAGGCTCCTACAATGAGCAGTTCTTC.

This chain links TRBV7-2 with TRBJ1-3; TRBD1 aligns across 7 bases. This CDR3 is 15 amino acids long. V was pared by 5 bases and J by 3 bases, with 7 bases of the junction left unmatched. CDR1 is SGHTA and CDR2 is FQGNSA in the germline V gene. The CDR3 DNA follows: TGTGCCAGCAGCCCACAGGGGAAGGGTGGAAACACCATATATTTT. It specifies CASSPQGKGGNTIYF.

The chain recombines TRBV28 with TRBJ2-2; D call uncertain. The V end was cut by 11 bases, the J end by 4 bases, with 11 bases between. Germline values: CDR1 MDHEN, CDR2 SYDVKM. CDR3 length equals 12 residues. CDR3 sequence (DNA): TGTGCCGTCGGGTACGGCACCGGGGAGCTGTTTTTT. Translating gives CAVGYGTGELFF.

This sequence joins TRBV11-2 and TRBJ1-1; D might be TRBD1 (5 bases). V shed 2 bases and J shed 8 bases, with 6 bases lying between them. The germline CDR1 and CDR2 sequences are SGHAT and FQNNGV. The CDR3 totals 11 residues. The CDR3 here is CASSLRTEAFF. The CDR3 nucleotides read TGTGCCAGCAGCTTAAGGACAGAAGCTTTCTTT.

The table lists this clone with a few counts. The rearrangement links TRBV6-1 to TRBJ1-2; TRBD1 is a possible D gene (6 bases). The CDR3 has 13 residues. Trimming pared 2 bases from V and 9 bases from J, leaving 13 bases between. CDR1 is MNHNS and CDR2 is SASEGT in the germline V gene. The CDR3 sequence is CASSEWRGLSYTF. The CDR3 region has the DNA TGTGCCAGCAGTGAATGGCGGGGGCTAAGCTACACCTTC.

V gene TRBV15 combines with J gene TRBJ1-1, with D maybe TRBD1 (5 bases). The CDR3 runs 14 residues. V lost 4 bases and J 3 bases, leaving 12 bases between the germline ends. Germline CDR1 LNHNV, CDR2 YYDKDF (reference sequence). The CDR3 loop is CATSNVVGDTEAFF. DNA of the CDR3: TGTGCCACCAGCAACGTTGTAGGGGACACTGAAGCTTTCTTT.

V gene TRBV18 combines with J gene TRBJ1-5; D may be TRBD1 (6 bases). The CDR3 consists of 15 residues. In germline, CDR1 is KGHSH, CDR2 LQKENI. V lost 3 bases, J lost 9 bases, and 18 bases lay in between. CDR3 coding DNA: TGTGCCAGCTCACCGGGACATGAGCCGGTAATGCCCCAGCATTTT. Amino acids: CASSPGHEPVMPQHF.

The chain recombines TRBV15 with TRBJ2-1; a weak D match, TRBD2 (5 bases). CDR1 LNHNV and CDR2 YYDKDF come from the germline V gene (reference sequence). V shed 9 bases and J shed 8 bases, with 11 bases lying between them. The CDR3 runs to 11 residues. The CDR3 nucleotides read TGTGCCACACTAGAGAATGATGAGCAGTTCTTC. Translation: CATLENDEQFF.

This rearrangement joins TRBV7-8 to TRBJ2-7, with 13 bases lining up with TRBD2. The CDR3 spans 16 residues. Per the germline V gene, CDR1 is SGHVS and CDR2 is FQNEAQ. J was trimmed by 3 bases and V by 5 bases; bases with no gene match: 7. The CDR3 DNA sequence: TGTGCCAGCAGCCGGATGGGACTAGCGGGAATCTACGAGCAGTACTTC. It is translated as CASSRMGLAGIYEQYF. The variable domain in full, with the rest retrieved from reference TRBV7-8 and TRBJ2-7, is GAGVSQSPRYKVAKRGQDVALRCDPISGHVSLFWYQQALGQGPEFLTYFQNEAQLDKSGLPSDRFFAERPEGSVSTLKIQRTQQEDSAVYLCASSRMGLAGIYEQYFGPGTRLTVT.

This clone was counted between two and nine times. The chain combines TRBV19 with TRBJ1-2; D not resolved. CDR3 length equals 15 residues. CDR1 is LNHDA, CDR2 SQIVND, per germline (reference sequence). V was shortened by 2 bases and J by 4 bases, with 14 bases between the two germline ends. CDR3 sequence: CASSIPGLTPYGYTF. DNA for the CDR3: TGTGCCAGTAGTATACCTGGACTCACCCCCTATGGCTACACCTTC.

The chain couples TRBV4-2 to TRBJ2-2; a weak D match, TRBD1 (5 bases). In germline, CDR1 is LGHNA, CDR2 YNFKEQ. Trimming took 3 bases from V and 7 from J, leaving 12 bases between them. This CDR3 is 14 amino acids long. The CDR3 here is CASSQEDRGGELFF. The CDR3 region has the DNA TGTGCCAGCAGCCAGGAAGACAGAGGCGGGGAGCTGTTTTTT.

The chain uses TRBV11-3 and TRBJ2-7; 10 bases are shared with TRBD2. V shed 5 bases and J 6 bases; nucleotides not matched to a gene: 10. Germline assignment: CDR1 SGHNT and CDR2 YENEEA. This CDR3 has 15 residues. CDR3 amino acids: CASSMAGLAGVEQYF. The CDR3 DNA reads TGTGCCAGCAGCATGGCGGGGCTAGCGGGAGTCGAGCAGTACTTC.

V is TRBV10-3 and J is TRBJ2-7; D call uncertain. V was shortened by 5 bases and J by 2 bases, with 10 bases between the two germline ends. This CDR3 is built from 13 residues. CDR1 is ENHRY, CDR2 SYGVKD, per germline. The CDR3 DNA follows: TGTGCCATCAGTAGCACTAACCCCTACGAGCAGTACTTC. Protein: CAISSTNPYEQYF.

This clone showed up just a few times. The chain recombines TRBV6-1 with TRBJ2-7; unclear D gene. Trimming took off 6 bases at V and 0 bases at J, with 12 bases between the two ends. The CDR3 is 14 residues long. The germline CDR1 and CDR2 sequences are MNHNS and SASEGT. The CDR3: CASRTGISSYEQYF. The CDR3 bases are TGTGCCAGCAGGACTGGTATAAGCTCCTACGAGCAGTACTTC.